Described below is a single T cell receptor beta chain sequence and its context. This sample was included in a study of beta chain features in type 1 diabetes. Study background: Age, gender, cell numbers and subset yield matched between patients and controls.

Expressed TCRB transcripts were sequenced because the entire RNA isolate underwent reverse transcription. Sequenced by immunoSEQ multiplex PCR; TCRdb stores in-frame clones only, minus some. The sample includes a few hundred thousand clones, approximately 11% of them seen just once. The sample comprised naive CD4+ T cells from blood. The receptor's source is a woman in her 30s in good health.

The CDR3, as DNA: TGTGCCAGCAGCTATGGACTAGCGGGAGGGACAGATACGCAGTATTTT. Its translation: CASSYGLAGGTDTQYF. This sequence joins TRBV7-3 and TRBJ2-3; 15 positions agree with TRBD2. The trim removed 4 bases at V and 3 bases at J, leaving 2 bases unmatched. This CDR3 contains 16 residues. Germline loops: CDR1 SGHTA, CDR2 FQGTGA.